The present T cell receptor beta chain was sequenced within a study of a mutant IDH1 vaccine in newly diagnosed glioma. Data came from immunoSEQ multiplex PCR; TCRdb stores just in-frame clones and leaves some out. The data show 45,000 to 60,000 clones, with about 88% seen just once and 4.5% to 6% held by the top ten. The CDR3 runs to 14 residues. V lost 4 bases to trimming and J lost 0 bases, with 9 bases between them. The germline gives CDR1 MNHEY, CDR2 SVGAGI. A word on this clone: Antigen specificity is unknown.

The time point denotes: week 35, safety follow-up. The content of each vaccine dose was 300 ug of mutant IDH1 20-mer peptide, and topical imiquimod accompanied it. Eight vaccine doses were administered to patients at weeks 1, 3, 5, 7, 11, 15, 19 and 23. Here the sequenced sample was PBMCs, taken from a glioma patient whose treatment included an IDH1 peptide vaccine. The receptor was derived from a woman aged 40 to 50 with glioma. The rearrangement uses TRBV6-5 and TRBJ1-1; perhaps TRBD1 as D (5 bases). The CDR3 is CASSSAGLNTEAFF. DNA for the CDR3: TGTGCCAGCAGTTCGGCAGGGTTGAACACTGAAGCTTTCTTT.